The entry below describes one TCR beta chain. TCRdb keeps only in-frame clones here, not all; method: immunoSEQ multiplex PCR. The sample contains under 85,000 clones, 75% to 85% of which appear only once. These data are taken from a study of control samples from healthy donors and cancer patients. Trimming cost V 3 bases and J 3 bases, with 12 bases left between them. Germline assignment: CDR1 MNHEY and CDR2 SMNVEV (reference sequence). The CDR3 spans 14 residues. The V call is TRBV27, the J call TRBJ2-7; D not resolved. The clonotype comes from a man between 60 and 70 years old with head and neck cancer. The material sequenced was PBMCs. CDR3 region: CASSFPYSRYEQYF. In DNA, the CDR3 is TGTGCCAGCAGTTTTCCTTACAGCCGCTACGAGCAGTACTTC.